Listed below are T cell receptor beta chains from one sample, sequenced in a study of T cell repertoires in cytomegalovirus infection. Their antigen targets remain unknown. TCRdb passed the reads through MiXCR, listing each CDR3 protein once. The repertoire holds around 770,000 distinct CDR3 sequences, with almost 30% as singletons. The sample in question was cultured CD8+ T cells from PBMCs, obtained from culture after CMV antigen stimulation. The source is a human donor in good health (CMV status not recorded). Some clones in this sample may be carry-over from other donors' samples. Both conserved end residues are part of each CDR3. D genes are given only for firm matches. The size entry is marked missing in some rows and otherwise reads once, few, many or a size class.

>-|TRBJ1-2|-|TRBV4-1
TGCGCCAGCAGCCAAGAACCAGGGAGAGCTAACTATGGCTACACCTTC
CASSQEPGRANYGYTF
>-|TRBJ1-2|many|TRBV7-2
TGTGCCAGCAGCTTAGAGGGAGTTAACTATGGCTACACCTTC
CASSLEGVNYGYTF
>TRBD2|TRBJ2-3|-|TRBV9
TGTGCCAGCAGCCCTCCTAGCGGGGGCGGCACAGATACGCAGTATTTT
CASSPPSGGGTDTQYF
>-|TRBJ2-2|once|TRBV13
TGTGCCAGCAGTCAGGGTGAATGGACCGGGGAGCTGTTTTTT
CASSQGEWTGELFF
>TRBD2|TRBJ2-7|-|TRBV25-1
TGTGCCAGCAGTGAATGGGGGGGGGACTTCTACGAGCAGTACTTC
CASSEWGGDFYEQYF
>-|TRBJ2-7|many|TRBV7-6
TGTGCCAGCAGTTCCCCCGGGACCCCCGGCGAGCAGTACTTC
CASSSPGTPGEQYF
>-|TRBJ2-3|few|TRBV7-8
TGTGCCAGTTGGGTGGGATCCACAGATACGCAGTATTTT
CASWVGSTDTQYF
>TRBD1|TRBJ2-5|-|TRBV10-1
TGCGCCAGCAGTGCCCGGGACAGCGGTTGGGAGACCCAGTACTTC
CASSARDSGWETQYF
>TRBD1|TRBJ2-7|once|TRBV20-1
TGCAGTGCCCTGACAGGGGACGAGCAGTACTTC
CSALTGDEQYF
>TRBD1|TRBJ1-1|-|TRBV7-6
TGTGTCAGCAGCCAGCGGAGGGGACAGTACGTGAACACTGAAGCTTTCTTT
CVSSQRRGQYVNTEAFF
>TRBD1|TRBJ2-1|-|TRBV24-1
TGTGCCACCAGTGGCCCTTCGGGGGACAGGGGATACAATGAGCAGTTCTTC
CATSGPSGDRGYNEQFF
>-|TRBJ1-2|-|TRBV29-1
TGCAGCGTTGAAGAAGATTGGGGCTACACCTTC
CSVEEDWGYTF
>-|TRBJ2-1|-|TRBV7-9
TGTGCCAGCAGCTTAGCGTGGGAGTACAGTGGGGCCAATGAGCAGTTCTTC
CASSLAWEYSGANEQFF
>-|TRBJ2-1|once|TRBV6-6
TGTGCCAGCAGTTACTCTGTCGGTCCAAAATACAATGAGCAGTTCTTC
CASSYSVGPKYNEQFF
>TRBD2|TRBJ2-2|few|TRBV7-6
TGTGCTAGCAGCTTATACATGGCGGGGGGGCCCGGGGAGCTGTTTTTT
CASSLYMAGGPGELFF
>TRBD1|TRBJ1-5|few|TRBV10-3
TGTGCCATCAACTTACAGGGGTATAGCAATCAGCCCCAGCATTTT
CAINLQGYSNQPQHF
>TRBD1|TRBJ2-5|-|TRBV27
TGTGCCAGCCGTTCTCAGGGGGTTGGAGAGACCCAGTACTTC
CASRSQGVGETQYF
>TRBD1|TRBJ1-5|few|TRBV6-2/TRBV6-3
TGTGCCAGCAGTAAGGACAGGGGCAGTCAGCCCCAGCATTTT
CASSKDRGSQPQHF
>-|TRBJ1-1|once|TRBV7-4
TGTGCCAGCAGCCCCCCGGGGCCTGACACTGAAGCTTTCTTT
CASSPPGPDTEAFF
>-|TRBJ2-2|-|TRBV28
TGTGCCAGCAGTCCCATAGCGTTAAACACCGGGGAGCTGTTTTTT
CASSPIALNTGELFF
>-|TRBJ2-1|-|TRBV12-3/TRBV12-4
TGTGCCAGCAGTCCTTGGGACCGTGCATACAATGAGCAGTTCTTC
CASSPWDRAYNEQFF
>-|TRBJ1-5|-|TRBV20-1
TGCAGTGCTACCCTACGATACAGCAATCAGCCCCAGCATTTT
CSATLRYSNQPQHF
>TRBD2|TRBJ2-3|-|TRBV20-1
TGCAGTGGCTCACAGCGGGAACACTACGTGGATACGCAGTATTTT
CSGSQREHYVDTQYF
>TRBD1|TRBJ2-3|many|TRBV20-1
TGCAGTGCCCTGCTAGGGGGCTTCACAGATACGCAGTATTTT
CSALLGGFTDTQYF
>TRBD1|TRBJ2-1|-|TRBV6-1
TGTGCCAGCAGTGAAGCCCGACAGGGCCCCTTCAATGAGCAGTTCTTC
CASSEARQGPFNEQFF
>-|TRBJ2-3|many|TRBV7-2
TGTGCCAGCAGCTCCCACGGGGATACGCAGTATTTT
CASSSHGDTQYF
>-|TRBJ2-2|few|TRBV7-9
TGTGCCAGCAGCTTAAACAGTAACACCGGGGAGCTGTTTTTT
CASSLNSNTGELFF
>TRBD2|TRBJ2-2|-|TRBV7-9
TGTGCCAGCAGATCCGGGACTAGCACCTCCGGGGAGCTGTTTTTT
CASRSGTSTSGELFF
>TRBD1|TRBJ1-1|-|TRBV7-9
TGTGCCAGCGAAGGGACAGGTGAAGCTTTCTTT
CASEGTGEAFF
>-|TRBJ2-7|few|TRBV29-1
TGCAGCGTTGAAGAAGACTACGAGCAGTACTTC
CSVEEDYEQYF
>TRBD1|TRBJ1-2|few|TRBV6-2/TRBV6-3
TGTGCCAGCAGTTACTCGTCAGGGGGCCGGTATGGCTACACCTTC
CASSYSSGGRYGYTF
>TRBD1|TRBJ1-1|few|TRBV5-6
TGTGCCAGCAGCTATATACTCCGGGACAGTGAAGCTTTCTTT
CASSYILRDSEAFF
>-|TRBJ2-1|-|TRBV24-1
TGTGCCACCAGTGACTGGGGTCGCGGTTACAATGAGCAGTTCTTC
CATSDWGRGYNEQFF
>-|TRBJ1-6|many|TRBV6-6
TGTGCCAGCAAAAGGTACAGGGTACGAAATTCACCCCTCCACTTT
CASKRYRVRNSPLHF
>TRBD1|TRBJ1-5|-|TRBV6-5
TGTGCCAGCAGTTATTCCCCTCTGACAGGGGGCAATCAGCCCCAGCATTTT
CASSYSPLTGGNQPQHF
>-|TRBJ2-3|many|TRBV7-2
TGTGCCAGCAGCCGCGGGGTCACTAGCACAGATACGCAGTATTTT
CASSRGVTSTDTQYF
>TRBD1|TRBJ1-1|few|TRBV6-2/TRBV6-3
TGTGCCAGCATACTCGCGACAGGGGTGGCCGAAGCTTTCTTT
CASILATGVAEAFF
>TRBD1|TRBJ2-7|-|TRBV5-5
TGTGCCAGCAGCTTTCCGGACAGGGGGGTCTCCTACGAGCAGTACTTC
CASSFPDRGVSYEQYF
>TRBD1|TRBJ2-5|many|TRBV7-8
TGTGCCAGCAGCCCAGGGGACAGAAAGGAGACCCAGTACTTC
CASSPGDRKETQYF